This T cell receptor beta chain was obtained from a study of cytomegalovirus exposure and HLA in healthy donors. Study in general: Clustering assigned 70% to 85% of the approximately 400 genotyped donors to the Caucasian-associated ancestry cluster.

The PCR employed 60 Vbeta primers together with 13 Jbeta primers. Sequenced by immunoSEQ multiplex PCR; TCRdb stores in-frame clones only, minus some. This sample's table has about 74,000 clones. Germline V gene lookup returns CDR1 KGHSH and CDR2 LQKENI. V shed 3 bases and J 2 bases; nucleotides not matched to a gene: 4. The CDR3 length is 16 residues. Sequencing was carried out using PBMCs. The V call is TRBV18, the J call TRBJ2-1, with 10 bases that match TRBD2. The TCR comes from a female donor in good health and CMV-seropositive. The CDR3 coding sequence is TGTGCCAGCTCACCGCGCCTAGCGGGGGCCTACAATGAGCAGTTCTTC. The encoded protein is CASSPRLAGAYNEQFF. Based on the CDR3 plus reference TRBV18 and TRBJ2-1, the full variable domain is NAGVMQNPRHLVRRRGQEARLRCSPMKGHSHVYWYRQLPEEGLKFMVYLQKENIIDESGMPKERFSAEFPKEGPSILRIQQVVRGDSAAYFCASSPRLAGAYNEQFFGPGTRLTVL.